Listed here are 24 T cell receptor beta chains from one sample, sequenced in a study of radiotherapy plus CTLA-4 blockade in lung cancer. The repertoire was sequenced with immunoSEQ multiplex PCR; TCRdb's copy has only in-frame clones and lacks some. The table records about 38,000 clones, about 73% of them present only once. The sequencing used peripheral blood, collected from a patient treated with radiotherapy plus ipilimumab. These receptor sequences come from a human donor with non-small cell lung cancer who had stable disease on radiotherapy plus ipilimumab.

This clone showed up just once. The rearrangement links TRBV5-1 to TRBJ1-5; unclear D gene. The CDR3 length is 15 residues. CDR1 is SGHRS, CDR2 YFSETQ, per germline. Trimming shortened V by 0 bases and J by 5 bases, and 12 bases separated the two germline ends. DNA of the CDR3: TGCGCCAGCAGCTTGGGGGGTCCTCGCGATCAGCCCCAGCATTTT. This translates into CASSLGGPRDQPQHF.

The chain carries TRBV5-4 and TRBJ2-5; TRBD1 agrees at 7 bases. The V gene's germline CDR1 is SGHNT and CDR2 YYREEE (reference sequence). Unmatched junction bases numbered 3, after V lost 3 bases and J lost 4 bases. The length of the CDR3 is 13 residues. CDR3 sequence (DNA): TGTGCCAGCAGCTCGGGACAGCCAGAGACCCAGTACTTC. Translation gives CASSSGQPETQYF. The variable domain in full, completed from reference TRBV5-4 and TRBJ2-5, reads ETGVTQSPTHLIKTRGQQVTLRCSSQSGHNTVSWYQQALGQGPQFIFQYYREEENGRGNFPPRFSGLQFPNYSSELNVNALELDDSALYLCASSSGQPETQYFGPGTRLLVL.

The rearrangement links TRBV18 to TRBJ1-1, with 7 bases fitting TRBD1. CDR1 KGHSH and CDR2 LQKENI come from the germline V gene. The CDR3 is 13 amino acids. The ends lost 6 bases at V and 10 bases at J; junction bases unmatched: 11. CDR3 sequence: CASSPGQNFPAFF. The CDR3 bases are TGTGCCAGCTCGCCGGGACAGAATTTCCCAGCTTTCTTT.

This chain links TRBV2 with TRBJ1-1; possibly TRBD1 for D (6 bases). Germline V lookup: CDR1 SNHLY, CDR2 FYNNEI. Trimming pared 5 bases from V and 4 bases from J, leaving 14 bases between. This CDR3 contains 14 residues. This CDR3 is CASSKTGRSTEAFF. The CDR3 DNA follows: TGTGCCAGCAGTAAAACAGGGAGGAGCACTGAAGCTTTCTTT. Using reference TRBV2 and TRBJ1-1 for the parts outside the CDR3, the full variable domain is EPEVTQTPSHQVTQMGQEVILRCVPISNHLYFYWYRQILGQKVEFLVSFYNNEISEKSEIFDDQFSVERPDGSNFTLKIRSTKLEDSAMYFCASSKTGRSTEAFFGQGTRLTVV.

This chain joins TRBV27 and TRBJ2-5; 14 bases are a match to TRBD2. After removal of 5 bases from V and 5 bases from J, the junction contained 13 bases not matched to a gene. This CDR3 is built from 18 residues. Germline V CDR1 and CDR2: MNHEY, SMNVEV (reference sequence). The CDR3 sequence is CASSRRTSGGWLQETQYF. CDR3 DNA: TGTGCCAGCAGTCGAAGGACTAGCGGGGGGTGGTTGCAGGAGACCCAGTACTTC.

The rearrangement links TRBV5-1 to TRBJ1-2; a weak D match, TRBD1 (6 bases). V was shortened by 3 bases and J by 5 bases, with 14 bases between the two germline ends. The CDR3 covers 14 residues. Germline values: CDR1 SGHRS, CDR2 YFSETQ. This CDR3 is CASSSGAGPYGYTF. CDR3 coding DNA: TGCGCCAGCAGCTCGGGGGCCGGTCCTTATGGCTACACCTTC.

This clone was counted a single time. The chain carries TRBV5-8 and TRBJ2-2; no definite D call. V lost 5 bases to trimming and J lost 1 base, with 9 bases between them. Germline V gene lookup returns CDR1 SGHTS and CDR2 YDEGEE. CDR3 length: 14 residues. CDR3 in DNA: TGTGCCAGCAGTTCCGGTCGGAACACCGGGGAGCTGTTTTTT. Protein product: CASSSGRNTGELFF.

The V call is TRBV28, the J call TRBJ2-2; no definite D call. The CDR3 totals 12 residues. Trimming stripped 6 bases from V and 5 bases from J, with 7 bases between. Germline V lookup: CDR1 MDHEN, CDR2 SYDVKM. The CDR3 nucleotides read TGTGCCAGCAGCACATCTACCGGGGAGCTGTTTTTT. Translating it yields CASSTSTGELFF.

The rearrangement joins TRBV5-1 to TRBJ2-3, with TRBD1 matching 7 bases. Germline CDR1 reads SGHRS; CDR2 reads YFSETQ. The CDR3 loop spans 13 amino acids. After removal of 0 bases from V and 9 bases from J, the junction contained 4 bases not matched to a gene. CDR3 loop: CASSLEQTGTQYF. The CDR3 nucleotides read TGCGCCAGCAGCTTGGAACAGACAGGGACGCAGTATTTT.

V and J are TRBV10-3 and TRBJ1-1; unclear D gene. The CDR3 runs to 13 residues. Trimming removed 7 bases from V and 0 bases from J, with 9 bases in between. Germline CDR1 and CDR2: ENHRY and SYGVKD. The CDR3 region is CAITRELNTEAFF. CDR3 DNA: TGTGCCATCACCCGGGAGTTGAACACTGAAGCTTTCTTT.

The chain is built from TRBV7-9 and TRBJ2-7; D unresolved. Germline loops: CDR1 SEHNR, CDR2 FQNEAQ (reference sequence). This CDR3 contains 12 residues. Trimming cost V 3 bases and J 7 bases, with 10 bases left between them. The CDR3 DNA is TGTGCCAGCAGCTTGGTCGGGCAAGAGCAGTACTTC. Amino acid sequence: CASSLVGQEQYF. Based on the CDR3 plus reference TRBV7-9 and TRBJ2-7, the full variable domain is DTGVSQNPRHKITKRGQNVTFRCDPISEHNRLYWYRQTLGQGPEFLTYFQNEAQLEKSRLLSDRFSAERPKGSFSTLEIQRTEQGDSAMYLCASSLVGQEQYFGPGTRLTVT.

The chain couples TRBV10-3 to TRBJ2-4; a weak D match, TRBD1 (5 bases). The CDR3 is made up of 14 amino acids. Germline V gene data show CDR1 as ENHRY and CDR2 as SYGVKD. V lost 2 bases and J lost 11, with 16 bases in between. The CDR3 sequence: CAISEPPQGGFQYF. The CDR3 region has the DNA TGTGCCATCAGTGAGCCGCCGCAGGGTGGCTTTCAGTACTTC.

V is TRBV19 and J is TRBJ2-2, with TRBD2 identical over 8 bases. V gave up 6 bases and J gave up 4 bases; unmatched junction bases: 10. The CDR3 spans 16 residues. CDR1 and CDR2 (germline): LNHDA, SQIVND (reference sequence). The CDR3 here is CASSPTGGLGTGELFF. DNA for the CDR3: TGTGCCAGTAGCCCGACGGGGGGGCTGGGCACCGGGGAGCTGTTTTTT.

This chain joins TRBV27 and TRBJ2-2; 8 nucleotides line up with TRBD2. Germline V gene data show CDR1 as MNHEY and CDR2 as SMNVEV (reference sequence). The CDR3 runs to 15 residues. Trimming cost V 7 bases and J 5 bases; bases outside gene matches: 9. The CDR3 region is CASISGGAGTGELFF. The CDR3 bases are TGTGCCAGCATCTCGGGGGGGGCCGGGACCGGGGAGCTGTTTTTT.

This rearrangement joins TRBV7-8 to TRBJ2-3; D remains unclear. With 10 bases removed from V and 1 base from J, the gap between germline ends came to 3 bases. Per the germline V gene, CDR1 is SGHVS and CDR2 is FQNEAQ. The CDR3 is 10 residues long. In nucleotides, the CDR3 is TGTGCCACCCGCACAGATACGCAGTATTTT. Protein product: CATRTDTQYF.

The gene calls are TRBV6-1 and TRBJ1-6; 12 bases map to TRBD1. Germline values: CDR1 MNHNS, CDR2 SASEGT. The CDR3 consists of 19 residues. The V gene end was trimmed by 3 bases and the J gene end by 0 bases; junction bases not matched to a gene: 6. The DNA for the CDR3 is TGTGCCAGCAGTGAGGGACAGGGGGCCAGGAGCTCCTATAATTCACCCCTCCACTTT. Translation gives CASSEGQGARSSYNSPLHF.

This chain uses TRBV30 with TRBJ2-5; TRBD1 matches 10 bases. CDR3 size: 14 residues. V gave up 5 bases and J gave up 5 bases; unmatched junction bases: 8. Germline CDR1 reads GTSNPN; CDR2 reads SVGIG (reference sequence). The CDR3 DNA sequence: TGTGCCTGGGATGGGACAGGGGTTGGGGAGACCCAGTACTTC. Its protein product is CAWDGTGVGETQYF.

The chain has TRBV4-1 and TRBJ2-3; TRBD2 aligns across 8 bases. Trimming at V came to 3 bases and at J to 2 bases, leaving 13 bases not matched to a gene. Germline V gene data show CDR1 as MGHRA and CDR2 as YSYEKL. The CDR3 spans 18 residues. The CDR3 loop reads CASSHQTPLAGLTDTQYF. CDR3 sequence (DNA): TGCGCCAGCAGCCACCAGACTCCGTTAGCGGGACTCACAGATACGCAGTATTTT.

V gene TRBV2 combines with J gene TRBJ1-2; unclear D gene. Germline lookup yields CDR1 SNHLY and CDR2 FYNNEI. The CDR3 covers 11 residues. The V and J ends lost 1 base and 4 bases respectively, with 1 base between them. CDR3 residues: CASSEGYGYTF. DNA for the CDR3: TGTGCCAGCAGTGAAGGCTATGGCTACACCTTC.

The genes are TRBV6-1 and TRBJ2-7, with D hard to call. The germline gives CDR1 MNHNS, CDR2 SASEGT. V shed 3 bases and J shed 4 bases, with 10 bases lying between them. The CDR3 extends over 13 amino acids. CDR3 coding DNA: TGTGCCAGCAGTGACCAGCAGTCATACGAGCAGTACGTC. It specifies CASSDQQSYEQYV.

This clone has only one observation. The chain combines TRBV28 with TRBJ2-3; TRBD1 matches at 7 bases. The CDR3 has 15 amino acids. Trimming cost V 2 bases and J 1 base; bases outside gene matches: 3. The germline CDR1 and CDR2 sequences are MDHEN and SYDVKM. The CDR3 coding sequence is TGTGCCAGCAGTTTAGGGGACAGACGCACAGATACGCAGTATTTT. It yields the protein CASSLGDRRTDTQYF.

The genes are TRBV18 and TRBJ1-1, with D tentatively TRBD1 (6 bases). Germline V gene data show CDR1 as KGHSH and CDR2 as LQKENI. Deletions cut 2 bases from V and 4 bases from J, with 17 bases between. CDR3 length: 16 amino acids. This CDR3 is CASSPTDSPLGTEAFF. The CDR3 region has the DNA TGTGCCAGCTCACCAACGGACAGTCCTTTGGGCACTGAAGCTTTCTTT.

The chain is built from TRBV7-9 and TRBJ1-1, with 7 bases fitting TRBD1. This CDR3 has 15 amino acids. The V segment lost 5 bases and the J segment 2 bases; nucleotides outside the gene matches: 8. CDR1 and CDR2 (germline): SEHNR, FQNEAQ (reference sequence). This CDR3 is CASSPARDRNTEAFF. For the CDR3, the DNA is TGTGCCAGCAGCCCCGCCCGGGACAGAAACACTGAAGCTTTCTTT.

V and J are TRBV11-2 and TRBJ1-1; D gene uncertain. CDR1 and CDR2 (germline): SGHAT, FQNNGV. Trimming pared 8 bases from V and 4 bases from J, leaving 17 bases between. The CDR3 sequence is 14 residues long. CDR3 sequence reads: CASSPLVGGTEAFF. The CDR3 DNA follows: TGTGCCAGCTCACCCCTGGTAGGCGGCACTGAAGCTTTCTTT.